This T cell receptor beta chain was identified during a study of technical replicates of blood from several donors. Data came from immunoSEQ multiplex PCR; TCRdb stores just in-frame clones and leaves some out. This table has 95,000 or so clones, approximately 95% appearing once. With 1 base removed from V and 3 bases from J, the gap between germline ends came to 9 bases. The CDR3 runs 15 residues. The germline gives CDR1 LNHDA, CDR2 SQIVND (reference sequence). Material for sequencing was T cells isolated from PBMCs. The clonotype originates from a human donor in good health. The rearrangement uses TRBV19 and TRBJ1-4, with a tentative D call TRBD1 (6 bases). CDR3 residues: CASSIVAGANEKLFF. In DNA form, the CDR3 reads TGTGCCAGTAGTATAGTGGCAGGGGCTAATGAAAAACTGTTTTTT.